These T cell receptor beta chains were read from a single sample in a study of control samples from healthy donors and cancer patients. The table came from immunoSEQ multiplex PCR; TCRdb's copy has only in-frame clones and leaves some out. The data show some 130,000 clones, roughly 90% seen once. Sequencing was carried out using blood. All receptors come from a man younger than 35 in good health. Both conserved end residues are part of each CDR3. Each record gives: J gene, CDR3 length, D gene, clone size, V gene, CDR3 protein, CDR3 DNA. The D gene is left open where the match is weak. Size is stated for part of the rows, as once, few or many counts, or as a class when the clone is expanded.

TRBJ1-2 | 15 | - | - | TRBV6-1 | CASSEPGASGGGYTF | TGTGCCAGCAGTGAACCCGGGGCTTCCGGGGGTGGCTACACCTTC
TRBJ2-7 | 14 | TRBD1 | - | TRBV5-4 | CASRLLGTAYEQYF | TGTGCCAGCAGGCTCCTGGGGACAGCCTACGAGCAGTACTTC
TRBJ1-3 | 15 | - | - | TRBV6-6 | CASSYGRPLENTIYF | TGTGCCAGCAGTTATGGCAGGCCTCTAGAAAACACCATATATTTT
TRBJ2-5 | 13 | - | once | TRBV6-2/TRBV6-3 | CASSYDKTETQYF | TGTGCCAGCAGTTACGACAAGACGGAGACCCAGTACTTC
TRBJ1-6 | 16 | - | - | TRBV11-2 | CASSLLREQLNSPLHF | TGTGCCAGCAGCTTACTTAGGGAGCAACTCAATTCACCCCTCCACTTT
TRBJ1-6 | 15 | - | - | TRBV7-9 | CAIDAYGEPNSPLHF | TGTGCCATCGACGCTTACGGTGAACCTAATTCACCCCTCCACTTT
TRBJ2-2 | 16 | - | - | TRBV3-1/TRBV3-2 | CASSPFSVGRTGELFF | TGTGCCAGCAGTCCCTTTAGCGTAGGACGTACCGGGGAGCTGTTTTTT
TRBJ1-2 | 15 | TRBD1 | - | TRBV5-6 | CASSRTGDLAYGYTF | TGTGCCAGCAGTCGGACAGGTGACCTTGCCTATGGCTACACCTTC
TRBJ1-2 | 14 | - | - | TRBV6-2/TRBV6-3 | CASSYSHRNYGYTF | TGTGCCAGCAGTTACTCGCACAGAAACTATGGCTACACCTTC
TRBJ1-4 | 16 | - | - | TRBV7-6 | CASSSPVGHFNEKLFF | TGTGCCAGCAGCTCGCCGGTGGGACACTTTAATGAAAAACTGTTTTTT
TRBJ2-3 | 15 | - | - | TRBV2 | CASSEVPILSDTQYF | TGTGCCAGCAGTGAAGTTCCAATTCTCTCAGATACGCAGTATTTT
TRBJ2-7 | 14 | - | - | TRBV6-4 | CARPRRLLPYEQYF | TGTGCCCGCCCTCGTCGACTCCTTCCGTACGAGCAGTACTTC
TRBJ1-2 | 16 | TRBD1 | once | TRBV7-9 | CASSSPGQGFVYGYTF | TGTGCCAGCAGCTCACCGGGACAGGGGTTCGTCTATGGCTACACCTTC
TRBJ2-7 | 12 | - | - | TRBV6-5 | CAIQSGPGEQYF | TGTGCCATCCAGAGCGGGCCGGGGGAGCAGTACTTC
TRBJ2-4 | 17 | - | - | TRBV21-1 | CASGRRDSLLAKNIQYF | TGTGCCAGCGGGAGAAGGGACTCCTTACTAGCCAAAAACATTCAGTACTTC
TRBJ2-1 | 15 | - | - | TRBV28 | CASGAGGVSYNEQFF | TGTGCCAGCGGGGCGGGCGGGGTTTCCTACAATGAGCAGTTCTTC
TRBJ1-1 | 12 | - | - | TRBV11-2 | CASSLDGRTHFF | TGTGCCAGCAGCCTCGACGGGCGGACCCATTTCTTT
TRBJ2-6 | 16 | - | - | TRBV2 | CASSDRGRSGANVLTF | TGTGCCAGCAGTGACAGGGGAAGGTCTGGGGCCAACGTCCTGACTTTC
TRBJ1-2 | 16 | - | many | TRBV5-4 | CASSLRRQTFNYGYTF | TGTGCCAGCAGCCTACGCCGGCAAACCTTTAACTATGGCTACACCTTC
TRBJ1-1 | 13 | TRBD1 | - | TRBV5-6 | CASSLSQGTEAFF | TGTGCCAGCAGCTTGTCACAGGGGACTGAAGCTTTCTTT
TRBJ1-5 | 12 | - | - | TRBV6-1 | CASSEYSQPQHF | TGTGCCAGCAGTGAATATAGTCAGCCCCAGCATTTT
TRBJ1-2 | 12 | - | - | TRBV12-3/TRBV12-4 | CASRSGNYGYTF | TGTGCCAGCAGATCAGGGAACTATGGCTACACCTTC
TRBJ2-7 | 13 | - | - | TRBV19 | CASLDRISYEQYF | TGTGCCAGTCTGGACAGAATCTCCTACGAGCAGTACTTC
TRBJ2-7 | 13 | TRBD2 | - | TRBV6-2/TRBV6-3 | CASSRGLAHEQYF | TGTGCCAGCAGCCGAGGACTAGCACACGAGCAGTACTTC
TRBJ2-3 | 12 | - | - | TRBV11-2 | CASSLGEDTQYF | TGTGCCAGCAGCTTAGGCGAAGATACGCAGTATTTT
TRBJ1-5 | 15 | TRBD1 | - | TRBV4-1 | CASSPPADRPLPQHF | TGCGCCAGCAGCCCCCCGGCGGACAGGCCTTTGCCCCAGCATTTT
TRBJ2-7 | 14 | TRBD1 | once | TRBV18 | CASSPGQDAYEQYF | TGTGCCAGCTCACCGGGACAGGACGCCTACGAGCAGTACTTC
TRBJ1-2 | 13 | - | - | TRBV12-3/TRBV12-4 | CASSLMGEYGYTF | TGTGCCAGCAGTTTAATGGGGGAGTATGGCTACACCTTC
TRBJ2-4 | 14 | TRBD1 | - | TRBV2 | CASSDGQGVNIQYF | TGTGCCAGCAGTGACGGACAGGGGGTAAACATTCAGTACTTC
TRBJ1-2 | 13 | TRBD1 | - | TRBV5-1 | CASSPTGDYGYTF | TGCGCCAGCAGCCCGACAGGGGACTATGGCTACACCTTC
TRBJ2-4 | 13 | - | - | TRBV30 | CAWSVIAKNIQYF | TGTGCCTGGAGTGTCATAGCCAAAAACATTCAGTACTTC
TRBJ1-4 | 15 | - | - | TRBV7-2 | CASSLTTNGNEKLFF | TGTGCCAGCAGCCTAACCACCAACGGTAATGAAAAACTGTTTTTT
TRBJ1-2 | 14 | - | - | TRBV11-2 | CASSYNTGYYGYTF | TGTGCCAGCAGTTATAACACGGGGTACTATGGCTACACCTTC
TRBJ1-4 | 12 | - | - | TRBV3-1/TRBV3-2 | CASSQGGEKLFF | TGTGCCAGCAGCCAAGGGGGGGAAAAACTGTTTTTT
TRBJ1-2 | 13 | TRBD1 | - | TRBV5-4 | CASSLGTGRGYTF | TGTGCCAGCAGCTTGGGGACAGGAAGGGGCTACACCTTC
TRBJ2-3 | 12 | - | - | TRBV19 | CASSASTDTQYF | TGTGCCAGTAGTGCGAGCACAGATACGCAGTATTTT
TRBJ2-1 | 16 | TRBD2 | - | TRBV4-1 | CASSQPPGLADNEQFF | TGCGCCAGCAGCCAACCCCCGGGACTAGCTGACAATGAGCAGTTCTTC
TRBJ1-5 | 15 | TRBD1 | - | TRBV27 | CASSFGQGSNQPQHF | TGTGCCAGCAGTTTTGGACAGGGGAGCAATCAGCCCCAGCATTTT
TRBJ2-2 | 17 | - | once | TRBV28 | CASSLSEAGEGTGELFF | TGTGCCAGCAGTTTATCAGAGGCAGGCGAGGGGACCGGGGAGCTGTTTTTT
TRBJ2-7 | 13 | TRBD2 | - | TRBV12-3/TRBV12-4 | CATMTSGLSEQYF | TGTGCCACCATGACTAGCGGGTTAAGCGAGCAGTACTTC
TRBJ2-1 | 14 | - | - | TRBV19 | CASSPPGAYNEQFF | TGTGCCAGTAGCCCCCCGGGAGCCTACAATGAGCAGTTCTTC
TRBJ2-3 | 16 | TRBD2 | - | TRBV7-9 | CASSGLAGGSTDTQYF | TGTGCCAGCAGCGGACTAGCGGGGGGCAGCACAGATACGCAGTATTTT
TRBJ2-1 | 13 | - | - | TRBV5-1 | CASSHTSYNEQFF | TGCGCCTCTTCGCACACTTCCTACAATGAGCAGTTCTTC
TRBJ2-1 | 13 | - | - | TRBV11-3 | CASSATGILEQFF | TGTGCCAGCAGCGCAACCGGGATCCTTGAGCAGTTCTTC
TRBJ2-3 | 17 | TRBD2 | - | TRBV11-2 | CASSSRLAGVPRDTQYF | TGTGCCAGCAGCTCAAGACTAGCGGGGGTCCCACGGGATACGCAGTATTTT
TRBJ2-7 | 13 | - | - | TRBV2 | CASSVSDFYEQYF | TGTGCCAGCAGTGTTAGCGACTTCTACGAGCAGTACTTC
TRBJ1-1 | 17 | - | - | TRBV4-1 | CASSQRVRVSSGTEAFF | TGCGCCAGCAGCCAAAGAGTCAGGGTGTCATCTGGCACTGAAGCTTTCTTT
TRBJ2-7 | 14 | - | - | TRBV7-5 | CARSLAGTTYEQYF | TGTGCCAGAAGCTTAGCCGGGACAACCTACGAGCAGTACTTC
TRBJ1-5 | 15 | TRBD1 | - | TRBV5-1 | CASSFGTEGNQPQHF | TGCGCCAGCAGCTTCGGGACAGAGGGCAATCAGCCCCAGCATTTT
TRBJ1-3 | 16 | - | - | TRBV14 | CASSQEWGASGNTIYF | TGTGCCAGCAGCCAAGAATGGGGGGCCTCTGGAAACACCATATATTTT
TRBJ1-2 | 15 | - | - | TRBV6-5 | CASSYSSYSIYGYTF | TGTGCCAGCAGTTACTCCAGCTACTCAATCTATGGCTACACCTTC
TRBJ2-3 | 16 | - | - | TRBV19 | CASRYVSESGTDTQYF | TGTGCCAGTAGGTACGTGTCGGAATCGGGCACAGATACGCAGTATTTT
TRBJ1-1 | 15 | - | - | TRBV18 | CASSPPGQFNTEAFF | TGTGCCAGCTCACCTCCTGGACAGTTTAACACTGAAGCTTTCTTT
TRBJ1-2 | 18 | - | - | TRBV5-7 | CASSPGPSGQIGDYGYTF | TGTGCCAGCAGCCCTGGCCCCTCGGGACAAATAGGAGACTATGGCTACACCTTC
TRBJ2-7 | 11 | - | - | TRBV11-2 | CASSPHYEQYF | TGTGCCAGCAGCCCCCACTACGAGCAGTACTTC
TRBJ2-3 | 14 | - | - | TRBV7-3 | CASSPGGADDTQYF | TGTGCCAGCAGCCCTGGGGGGGCCGATGATACGCAGTATTTT
TRBJ1-2 | 11 | TRBD1 | - | TRBV29-1 | CSGGTANGYTF | TGCAGCGGCGGGACAGCGAATGGCTACACCTTC
TRBJ1-2 | 15 | - | - | TRBV18 | CASSLNPTGLYGYTF | TGTGCCAGCTCACTGAATCCGACAGGACTCTATGGCTACACCTTC